The clone carrying this T cell receptor (beta chain) was seen many times. Antigen: not known. The data belong to a study of CD8 T cells in ankylosing spondylitis. V shed 0 bases and J shed 5 bases, with 13 bases lying between them. CDR1 is DFQATT, CDR2 SNEGSKA, per germline (reference sequence). This CDR3 is 15 amino acids long. Quantitative molecular-barcoded 5'-RACE generated the TCR beta libraries. Each CDR3 protein is one row after TCRdb ran MiXCR on the 5' RACE reads. The sample contains roughly 120,000 distinct CDR3 sequences, 7% of which appear only once. Overall study results and limits: Reports of some motif variants in reactive arthritis synovial fluid and blood predate this one. A motif in TCR beta, a set of roughly 8 highly homologous variants, appeared characteristic of ankylosing spondylitis blood. The study looked at matched synovial fluid samples from ankylosing spondylitis patients. Disease-linked clones were reported to be significantly enriched there.

Specimen: blood, either unsorted or a sorted T cell fraction (not recorded which). The receptor was isolated from a male donor with ankylosing spondylitis or in good health (not recorded which). The rearrangement links TRBV20-1 to TRBJ2-2, with D perhaps matching TRBD2 (6 bases). CDR3 loop: CSARDLTSFTGELFF. CDR3 DNA sequence: TGCAGTGCTAGAGATCTTACTAGCTTTACCGGGGAGCTGTTTTTT.